Listed below are T cell receptor beta chains from one sample, sequenced in a study of tumor and adjacent non-tumor tissue in lung cancer. MiXCR, applied by TCRdb to the multiplex PCR reads, yields one record per CDR3 protein. The data contain 65,000 to 90,000 distinct CDR3 sequences, around two thirds of them singletons. Sequenced material: lung tumor tissue. These receptors were obtained from a woman in her seventies with non-small cell lung cancer. The CDR3 runs from the conserved cysteine through the conserved F or W. D genes are given only for firm matches. Size values are once, few and many counts, or a class for expanded clones, and some rows have none.

clone_size j_call d_call v_call cdr3_aa cdr3_nt
- TRBJ2-7 - TRBV28 CVNSPWDEQYF TGTGTCAACAGCCCCTGGGACGAGCAGTACTTC
- TRBJ2-7 - TRBV4-2 CASSQVKQGSYEQYF TGTGCCAGCAGCCAAGTGAAACAGGGATCCTACGAGCAATACTTC
few TRBJ1-4 - TRBV20-1 CSARDQHSGEKLFF TGCAGTGCTAGAGATCAGCACAGTGGTGAAAAACTGTTTTTT
- TRBJ2-1 TRBD1 TRBV5-5 CASSPPTGGAYNYQFF TGTGCCAGCAGCCCACCGACAGGGGGCGCTTACAATTATCAGTTCTTC
- TRBJ2-3 - TRBV21-1 CASGTIGDTDTQYF TGTGCCAGCGGTACTATCGGAGACACAGATACGCAGTATTTT
- TRBJ2-1 TRBD1 TRBV6-6 CASSPGTVYNNEEFF TGTGCCAGCAGCCCCGGGACAGTCTACAACAATGAGGAGTTCTTC
- TRBJ1-1 - TRBV10-2 CAGSVWNTLNTEAFF TGCGCCGGCAGTGTGTGGAACACTCTGAACACTGAAGCTTTCTTT
- TRBJ2-5 - TRBV10-3 CAISGPVETQCF TGTGCCATCAGTGGACCAGTGGAGACCCAGTGCTTC
- TRBJ2-5 - TRBV4-2 CASSLGFRSEETQYF TGTGCCAGCAGCTTGGGATTCAGAAGTGAAGAGACCCAGTACTTC
- TRBJ1-1 - TRBV2 CASSETALNTEAFF TGTGCCAGCAGTGAGACAGCCCTGAACACTGAAGCTTTCTTT